These T cell receptor beta chains were read from a single sample in a study of T cells in Graves' hyperthyroidism and ophthalmopathy. MiXCR was run by TCRdb on the multiplex PCR reads, yielding one entry per CDR3 protein. Seen here are hundreds of thousands of distinct CDR3 sequences, over 12% observed once, and the top ten hold roughly 4.5%. The sequenced material came from blood. The receptors come from a woman in her thirties or forties with Graves' ophthalmopathy. The CDR3 runs from the conserved cysteine through the conserved F or W. The order of the fields is V gene, D gene, J gene, clone size, CDR3 DNA, CDR3 protein. The D gene is left open where the match is weak. Clone size is not always given. Where it is, it says once, few, many or a class for expanded clones.

>TRBV30|.|TRBJ2-7|many
TGTGCCTGGCGCGGGGCACTAGAAGGTGACGAGCAGTACTTC
CAWRGALEGDEQYF
>TRBV20-1|.|TRBJ2-7|few
TGCAGTGCCCGCAGGGTCTACGAGCAGTACTTC
CSARRVYEQYF
>TRBV30|TRBD1|TRBJ2-7|few
TGTGCCTGGAGGCCGGGACAGGGGAACTACGAGCAGTACTTC
CAWRPGQGNYEQYF
>TRBV6-5|TRBD1|TRBJ2-4|many
TGTGCCAGCAGTTACTCAGCGGACAGGGAAAACATTCAGTACTTC
CASSYSADRENIQYF
>TRBV3-1|.|TRBJ2-5|few
TGTGCCAGCAGTCGATCACCCGGAGCGAACCAAGAGACCCAGTACTTC
CASSRSPGANQETQYF
>TRBV27|TRBD1|TRBJ1-5|many
TGTGCCAGCACCACCCAGACAGGGGGCAATCAGCCCCAGCATTTT
CASTTQTGGNQPQHF
>TRBV7-3|TRBD1|TRBJ1-2|many
TGTGCCAGCAGCCCCGGACAGGGGGTCTATGGCTACACCTTC
CASSPGQGVYGYTF
>TRBV29-1|.|TRBJ2-7|many
TGCAGCGCTGAGGCAGGAGACTCCTACGAGCAGTACTTC
CSAEAGDSYEQYF
>TRBV28|TRBD1|TRBJ2-5|.
TGTGCCAGCAGTTTCCCGCGGACAGGGGGCAATTGGGAAGAGACCCAGTACTTC
CASSFPRTGGNWEETQYF
>TRBV6-1|.|TRBJ1-5|many
TGTGCCAGCAGTGAAGATGGAGGGGATAATCAGCCCCAGCATTTT
CASSEDGGDNQPQHF
>TRBV7-2|.|TRBJ2-2|many
TGTGCCAGCAGCTCTAGGGGCACCGGGGAGCTGTTTTTT
CASSSRGTGELFF
>TRBV6-5|TRBD2|TRBJ2-3|once
TGTGCCAGCAGTTATGCAGGGCGGGAGGATACGCAGTATTTT
CASSYAGREDTQYF
>TRBV12-3/TRBV12-4|TRBD1|TRBJ1-1|.
TGTGCCAGCAGCACCGGACAGGGGTCGGCTGAAGCTTTCTTT
CASSTGQGSAEAFF
>TRBV20-1|.|TRBJ1-5|.
TGCAGTGCTAGATCCCCCAATCAGCCCCAGCATTTT
CSARSPNQPQHF
>TRBV12-3/TRBV12-4|.|TRBJ2-2|.
TGTGCCAGCAGACCGTCGCCCACCGGGGAGCTGTTTTTT
CASRPSPTGELFF
>TRBV24-1|TRBD1|TRBJ2-2|many
TGTGCCACCAGTGAGGCCGGGACAGTCCACACCGGGGAGCTGTTTTTT
CATSEAGTVHTGELFF
>TRBV28|.|TRBJ2-7|many
TGTGCCAGCAGTTCTGCCGGGACACCCTACGAGCAGTACTTC
CASSSAGTPYEQYF
>TRBV3-1|.|TRBJ1-2|few
TGTGCCAGCAGCCCCGCGGCCGCGGCGTATGGCTACACCTTC
CASSPAAAAYGYTF
>TRBV12-3/TRBV12-4|.|TRBJ1-2|few
TGTGCCAGCAGTTTTGGGGCAGGGGATAAAAACTATGGCTACACCTTC
CASSFGAGDKNYGYTF
>TRBV11-2|.|TRBJ1-1|many
TGTGCCAGCAGGTACACAGGGTTCCTTTCGAACACTGAAGCTTTCTTT
CASRYTGFLSNTEAFF
>TRBV2|.|TRBJ2-5|many
TGTGCCAGCATCCAGGACGGAGTGAAGACCCAGTACTTC
CASIQDGVKTQYF
>TRBV5-1|TRBD2|TRBJ2-7|many
TGCGCCAGCAGCTTGGCAGTACTAGCGGGAGGGCCCTCTTACGAGCAGTACTTC
CASSLAVLAGGPSYEQYF
>TRBV3-1|TRBD2|TRBJ2-7|many
TGTGCCAGCAGCAACGGACTAGCGGAGGCCCTTGAGCAGTACTTC
CASSNGLAEALEQYF
>TRBV20-1|TRBD2|TRBJ2-5|many
TGCAGTGCTAGACCCCTGACTAGCGGGAGGGGGATAGGGACCCAGTACTTC
CSARPLTSGRGIGTQYF
>TRBV12-3/TRBV12-4|TRBD2|TRBJ2-5|once
TGTGCCAGCAGTCCCCCTGGACTAGCGGGAGTAATTGGAGAGACCCAGTACTTC
CASSPPGLAGVIGETQYF
>TRBV7-9|TRBD2|TRBJ2-7|many
TGTGCCAGCAGCCGGACTAGCGGGAGTTGGGAGCAGTACTTC
CASSRTSGSWEQYF
>TRBV30|.|TRBJ1-1|many
TGTGCCTGGAGTGTAGCCGGTGGTGAAGCTTTCTTT
CAWSVAGGEAFF
>TRBV19|TRBD1|TRBJ2-7|.
TGTGCCAGTAGTTCCAACAGGGGGTACGAGCAGTACTTC
CASSSNRGYEQYF
>TRBV27|.|TRBJ1-6|many
TGTGCCAGCAGTTTTTCGAACGGGGCAAATTCACCCCTCCACTTT
CASSFSNGANSPLHF